This record covers a single TCR beta chain. CDR1 is SNHLY, CDR2 FYNNEI, per germline. This CDR3 spans 14 amino acids. Trimming left V 7 bases short and J 4 bases short, with 15 bases between. The sample is drawn from a study of radiotherapy plus CTLA-4 blockade in lung cancer. Profiled with immunoSEQ multiplex PCR; TCRdb holds only in-frame clones, not every one. This repertoire shows 30,000 to 40,000 clones, approximately 85% found once; its top ten account for 5% to 7.5%. This chain joins TRBV2 and TRBJ2-3; D not certain. The receptor was isolated from a human donor with non-small cell lung cancer who had stable disease on radiotherapy plus ipilimumab. The sample consisted of peripheral blood, taken from a patient treated with radiotherapy plus ipilimumab. CDR3 in DNA: TGTGCCAGCACCTTAGGTTCACGGGCAGATACGCAGTATTTT. As protein: CASTLGSRADTQYF.